Detailed here is one T cell receptor beta chain. The antigen remains undetermined. The study sequenced cultured CD4+ T cell DNA using the Oncomine TCR Beta short-read assay. TCRdb reprocessed the PCR reads via MiXCR and lists one record per CDR3 protein. The sample has just over 20,000 distinct CDR3 sequences; approximately 50% are singletons. This specimen comes from a study of vaccination and CD4 T cells after COVID-19. With 3 bases clipped from V and 10 bases from J, the junction kept 3 bases outside the gene matches. This CDR3 is 12 amino acids long. Germline CDR1 is DFQATT and CDR2 is SNEGSKA (reference sequence). Treatment noted: roughly 11-day PBMC culture with coronavirus spike peptide pools or control peptides (ViraFEST assay). For ViraFEST, peptide pools expanded antigen-specific T cells, after which the TCRs were sequenced. The positive PCR dates, which preceded the US Alpha, Beta and Delta variants, fell between March and December 2020.

The chain has TRBV20-1 and TRBJ1-6; 7 nucleotides line up with TRBD1. The clonotype comes from a human donor who had recovered from COVID-19. The sequenced sample consisted of CD4+ T cells from blood, cultured in vitro. The CDR3 is CSASTGESPLHF. As DNA, the CDR3 is TGCAGTGCTAGTACAGGGGAATCACCCCTCCACTTT.